A single sample is the source of the 30 T cell receptor beta chains below, sequenced in a study of T cells expressing NK-cell markers. Each CDR3 protein gets one entry in TCRdb, which reprocessed the 5' RACE reads and gives no DNA. This sample's table has fewer than 200,000 distinct CDR3 sequences. Sequenced: blood T cells: a sorted CD56 or NKG2C T cell subset, CD4+ or CD8+ T cells, or bulk PBMC T cells (not recorded which). The receptors here all came from a woman between 18 and 69 years old in good health.

V is TRBV20-1 and J is TRBJ2-7; TCRdb names TRBD2, which stays unverified in the absence of DNA. The CDR3 spans 14 residues. Germline values: CDR1 DFQATT, CDR2 SNEGSKA (reference sequence). CDR3 sequence reads: CSAVTSDFSYEQYF.

The V call is TRBV9, the J call TRBJ2-5; TCRdb returns TRBD2, unconfirmable since there is no DNA. The CDR3 is 18 amino acids. Germline V gene data show CDR1 as SGDLS and CDR2 as YYNGEE. The CDR3 loop reads CASSVMSSGGAAQETQYF.

This chain joins TRBV2 and TRBJ1-3; TCRdb proposes TRBD1, but this gene call is untestable without DNA. The germline CDR1 and CDR2 sequences are SNHLY and FYNNEI. CDR3 length: 18 residues. The CDR3: CASSAMTGGSMRGNTIYF.

This chain links TRBV5-4 with TRBJ1-5; there is no DNA to check the TCRdb D call of TRBD1. Per germline, CDR1 SGHNT and CDR2 YYREEE (reference sequence). This CDR3 has 12 residues. Here the CDR3 reads CASTPSFGTQHF.

The chain joins TRBV7-3 to TRBJ2-7. Germline CDR1 is SGHTA and CDR2 is FQGTGA. The CDR3 loop spans 13 amino acids. CDR3 sequence reads: CASSLTFSYEQYF. Combining the CDR3 with reference TRBV7-3 and TRBJ2-7 gives the whole variable domain GAGVSQTPSNKVTEKGKYVELRCDPISGHTALYWYRQSLGQGPEFLIYFQGTGAADDSGLPNDRFFAVRPEGSVSTLKIQRTERGDSAVYLCASSLTFSYEQYFGPGTRLTVT.

The CDR3 is CAWSVQEGETQYF. This chain connects TRBV30 to TRBJ2-5. In germline, CDR1 is GTSNPN, CDR2 SVGIG (reference sequence). CDR3 length: 13 residues.

The V and J genes are TRBV12-3 or TRBV12-4 and TRBJ2-4; TCRdb indicates TRBD1, and absent DNA this call remains unverified. This CDR3 has 18 amino acids. CDR3: CASSFQGLKMGAKNIQYF.

The V and J genes are TRBV5-1 and TRBJ1-2. CDR1 is SGHRS, CDR2 YFSETQ, per germline. The CDR3 is 15 amino acids. CDR3: CASGSGAVGNYGYTF.

V usage is TRBV12-3 or TRBV12-4 and J usage is TRBJ2-2; TCRdb's D gene call, TRBD1, goes unchecked for lack of DNA. The CDR3 sequence is 20 residues long. The CDR3 spells CASSLRTAISGFRDAGELFF.

The chain uses TRBV12-3 or TRBV12-4 and TRBJ2-3; TCRdb outputs TRBD2, but without DNA this stays unchecked. The CDR3 is 16 residues long. The chain's CDR3 is CASSSRTSGSGDTQYF.

V usage is TRBV4-2 and J usage is TRBJ2-3; TCRdb's D gene call, TRBD2, goes unchecked for lack of DNA. CDR3 length: 16 residues. Germline V gene data show CDR1 as LGHNA and CDR2 as YNFKEQ. The CDR3 protein is CASSQDPGTSLDTQYF.

This sequence joins TRBV28 and TRBJ1-2. The CDR3 spans 14 residues. CDR1 and CDR2 from the germline V gene are MDHEN and SYDVKM. The CDR3 loop reads CASSLSPGGGGYTF.

The rearrangement uses TRBV7-2 and TRBJ1-3. Germline loops: CDR1 SGHTA, CDR2 FQGNSA. The CDR3 totals 15 residues. CDR3 region: CASSTGPYSGNTIYF.

The chain's CDR3 is CASSLQGRAYTF. The chain couples TRBV5-1 to TRBJ1-2. The germline CDR1 and CDR2 sequences are SGHRS and YFSETQ. The CDR3 is made up of 12 amino acids.

The V and J genes are TRBV6-1 and TRBJ2-5; TCRdb's assignment of TRBD1 cannot be checked, as there is no DNA. The CDR3 covers 15 residues. Germline V CDR1 and CDR2: MNHNS, SASEGT. CDR3 residues: CASSAGTGVTETQYF.

The genes are TRBV4-1 and TRBJ2-5; TCRdb designates TRBD2, a call that cannot be tested without DNA. The CDR3 covers 18 residues. Germline CDR1 is MGHRA and CDR2 is YSYEKL. CDR3 protein: CASSQVGTSGVVKETQYF.

This chain connects TRBV20-1 to TRBJ1-2; no DNA is available, so the TRBD1 call from TCRdb remains unchecked. This CDR3 is 14 amino acids long. Germline CDR1 DFQATT, CDR2 SNEGSKA (reference sequence). The CDR3: CSAREGQSVYGYTF.

V gene TRBV29-1 combines with J gene TRBJ1-5. CDR3 length equals 13 residues. Per the germline V gene, CDR1 is SQVTM and CDR2 is ANQGSEA. The CDR3: CSVLVLEGQPQHF.

The chain employs TRBV7-2 and TRBJ1-5; there is no DNA to check the TCRdb D call of TRBD1. Germline CDR1 and CDR2: SGHTA and FQGNSA. CDR3 length: 15 amino acids. CDR3 sequence: CASRLGGGANQPQHF.

This CDR3 reads CASASRGGIRGYTF. V gene TRBV11-2 combines with J gene TRBJ1-2. Germline V gene lookup returns CDR1 SGHAT and CDR2 FQNNGV. The CDR3 runs to 14 residues.

The CDR3 spells CASSQPTGQGTKNIQYF. The J gene is TRBJ2-4, the V gene TRBV4-1; lacking DNA, the TRBD1 call made by TCRdb goes unchecked. The CDR3 has 17 residues. Germline V gene data show CDR1 as MGHRA and CDR2 as YSYEKL.

The chain employs TRBV5-1 and TRBJ2-1; TCRdb outputs TRBD2, but without DNA this stays unchecked. This CDR3 contains 16 residues. Germline CDR1 is SGHRS and CDR2 is YFSETQ. The CDR3: CASSLSGGRGYNEQFF.

This CDR3 is CATSDPTGGSSSVTQYF. This chain links TRBV24-1 with TRBJ2-5; TCRdb outputs TRBD1, but without DNA this stays unchecked. Germline V gene sequence: CDR1 KGHDR, CDR2 SFDVKD. CDR3 length: 17 residues.

This chain joins TRBV5-5 and TRBJ2-1; TCRdb proposes TRBD2, but this gene call is untestable without DNA. The CDR3 is 13 residues long. From germline, CDR1 is SGHKS and CDR2 YYEKEE (reference sequence). The CDR3 loop is CASSLAGENEQFF.

This clonotype is medium-sized (0.01 to 0.1%) by frequency. This rearrangement joins TRBV12-3 or TRBV12-4 to TRBJ2-3. The CDR3 has 12 amino acids. The chain's CDR3 is CASSFAIDTQYF.

The CDR3 here is CASSASGGASDTQYF. The chain joins TRBV12-3 or TRBV12-4 to TRBJ2-3; TCRdb's D gene call, TRBD1, goes unchecked for lack of DNA. This CDR3 is 15 amino acids long.

The chain carries TRBV5-1 and TRBJ1-1. The CDR3 totals 14 residues. Germline-derived CDR1 and CDR2 are SGHRS and YFSETQ. The CDR3 loop reads CASSLVDADTEAFF. The full variable domain, completed using reference TRBV5-1 and TRBJ1-1, is KAGVTQTPRYLIKTRGQQVTLSCSPISGHRSVSWYQQTPGQGLQFLFEYFSETQRNKGNFPGRFSGRQFSNSRSEMNVSTLELGDSALYLCASSLVDADTEAFFGQGTRLTVV.

The chain joins TRBV5-1 to TRBJ2-5; TCRdb's assignment of TRBD1 cannot be checked, as there is no DNA. This CDR3 is built from 15 residues. Germline assignment: CDR1 SGHRS and CDR2 YFSETQ. The CDR3 is CASSLWGSFRETQYF.

The chain has TRBV20-1 and TRBJ2-1; TCRdb reports TRBD2, a call that lacks DNA to check it against. The CDR3 runs 12 residues. Per the germline V gene, CDR1 is DFQATT and CDR2 is SNEGSKA (reference sequence). CDR3 loop: CSVAGVRDEQFF.

V usage is TRBV2 and J usage is TRBJ2-2. The germline V gene encodes CDR1 SNHLY and CDR2 FYNNEI. The CDR3 covers 15 residues. The chain's CDR3 is CASSARLAGTGELFF.